Presented here are 18 T cell receptor beta chains from one specimen sequenced in a study of blood T cells in healthy people across ages. With a J-beta primer mix and a sample-barcoded 5' primer, a second PCR ran about 7 to 12 cycles. From the 5' RACE reads, TCRdb called clonotypes with MiXCR, one entry per CDR3 protein. The sample holds roughly 700,000 distinct CDR3 sequences, about 32% seen once. The sample consisted of blood. The receptor source for this set is a woman older than 75 in good health.

V gene TRBV12-3 or TRBV12-4 combines with J gene TRBJ1-1, with unresolved D. Trimming took off 7 bases at V and 14 bases at J, with 11 bases between the two ends. The CDR3 runs 9 residues. The CDR3 region is CASTPGWFF. The CDR3 DNA reads TGTGCCAGCACTCCCGGTTGGTTCTTT.

This clonotype was seen many times. This chain joins TRBV3-1 and TRBJ2-7; possibly TRBD1 for D (5 bases). The V end lost 5 bases, the J end lost 0 bases, and 17 bases lay between the germline ends. The CDR3 covers 16 residues. CDR1 is LGHDT and CDR2 is YNNKEL in the germline V gene (reference sequence). CDR3 sequence: CASSRGYKWGSYEQYF. As DNA, the CDR3 is TGTGCCAGCAGCAGGGGTTACAAGTGGGGCTCCTACGAGCAGTACTTC.

This clonotype came up many times. The chain carries TRBV27 and TRBJ1-4; 7 nucleotides line up with TRBD1. Unmatched junction bases numbered 10, after V lost 6 bases and J lost 12 bases. This CDR3 is 13 amino acids long. Germline values: CDR1 MNHEY, CDR2 SMNVEV (reference sequence). CDR3 loop: CASRKPGTVELFF. The CDR3 DNA follows: TGTGCCAGCAGAAAACCCGGGACAGTTGAACTGTTTTTT.

V and J are TRBV5-1 and TRBJ1-2, with D hard to call. The ends were cut back, 7 bases at V and 6 bases at J, with 19 bases in the middle. Germline V CDR1 and CDR2: SGHRS, YFSETQ. The CDR3 has 14 residues. The CDR3 is CASRGVAGVDGYTF. The CDR3 region has the DNA TGCGCCAGCCGAGGCGTCGCGGGCGTTGATGGCTACACCTTC.

About this clonotype itself: This sequence may be a read error, since a much larger clone differs from it by one base. J is TRBJ1-2 and V is TRBV20-1; D ambiguous. The CDR3 consists of 12 residues. Germline CDR1 and CDR2: DFQATT and SNEGSKA (reference sequence). The CDR3: CSAYELNYSYTF. For the CDR3, the DNA is TGCAGTGCTTATGAGTTAAACTATAGCTACACCTTC.

The chain links TRBV7-8 to TRBJ2-1; unclear D gene. The DNA end is more similar to TRBJ2-7, so the J call may be wrong. The CDR3 sequence is 15 residues long. Germline CDR1 and CDR2: SGHVS and FQNEAQ. DNA for the CDR3: TGTGCCAGCAGCTTAGATCCCGACGGTGTTTATGAGCAGTACTTC. Translated, it gives CASSLDPDGVYEQYF.

This clonotype was observed a few times. The gene calls are TRBV4-3 and TRBJ1-1; TRBD1 matches at 8 bases. The CDR3 runs 16 residues. J was trimmed by 5 bases and V by 0 bases; bases with no gene match: 8. The germline CDR1 and CDR2 sequences are LGHNA and YSLEER. This CDR3 is CASSQDLTGVRTEAFF. The CDR3, as DNA: TGCGCCAGCAGCCAAGATTTGACAGGGGTTCGGACTGAAGCTTTCTTT.

This chain uses TRBV12-3 or TRBV12-4 with TRBJ2-3; D possibly corresponds to TRBD1 (5 bases). CDR3 size: 14 residues. Trimming took 3 bases from V and 10 from J, leaving 17 bases between them. CDR3 in amino acids: CASSFVGPGDAQYF. As DNA, the CDR3 is TGTGCCAGCAGTTTTGTGGGGCCTGGGGATGCGCAGTATTTT.

This clonotype appeared many times. The gene calls are TRBV5-6 and TRBJ1-2; the match to TRBD1 covers 9 bases. In germline, CDR1 is SGHDT, CDR2 YYEEEE. V was clipped by 3 bases and J by 7 bases; unmatched bases: 7. This CDR3 has 14 amino acids. The DNA of the CDR3 is TGTGCCAGCAGCTGGGGACAGGGCGTTTCTGGCTACACCTTC. Translation: CASSWGQGVSGYTF.

Concerning this clonotype itself: This may arise from a read error, as a much more abundant clone is one base away. The chain combines TRBV20-1 with TRBJ1-2; 10 bases fit TRBD1. Germline V gives CDR1 DFQATT, CDR2 SNEGSKA (reference sequence). This CDR3 is 14 amino acids long. After removal of 0 bases from V and 8 bases from J, the junction contained 6 bases not matched to a gene. The CDR3 sequence is CSARDLDRGSGYTF. CDR3 DNA sequence: TGCAGTGCTAGAGATCTGGACAGGGGGAGCGGCTACACCTTC.

This clonotype came up a few times. V gene TRBV20-1 combines with J gene TRBJ1-1; TRBD1 aligns across 12 bases. V was clipped by 6 bases and J by 7 bases; unmatched bases: 9. In germline, CDR1 is DFQATT, CDR2 SNEGSKA (reference sequence). The CDR3 spans 14 residues. Written as DNA, the CDR3 is TGCAGTGCCCAAACCGGGACAGGGGGCCTTGAAGCTTTCTTT. It encodes CSAQTGTGGLEAFF.

In this sample, this clonotype turned up many times. The rearrangement uses TRBV5-1 and TRBJ2-7, with D perhaps matching TRBD2 (5 bases). V gave up 0 bases and J gave up 3 bases, with 16 bases separating them. CDR3 length equals 16 residues. Looked up from germline, CDR1 is SGHRS and CDR2 is YFSETQ. The CDR3 spells CASSLASSRRIYEQYF. The CDR3 region has the DNA TGCGCCAGCAGCTTGGCCTCCAGCCGGAGGATCTACGAGCAGTACTTC. The full variable domain, its missing parts supplied by reference TRBV5-1 and TRBJ2-7, is KAGVTQTPRYLIKTRGQQVTLSCSPISGHRSVSWYQQTPGQGLQFLFEYFSETQRNKGNFPGRFSGRQFSNSRSEMNVSTLELGDSALYLCASSLASSRRIYEQYFGPGTRLTVT.

This sequence joins TRBV5-1 and TRBJ1-1; D remains ambiguous. The ends were cut back, 2 bases at V and 2 bases at J, with 7 bases in the middle. This CDR3 is 13 amino acids long. Germline lookup yields CDR1 SGHRS and CDR2 YFSETQ. The DNA of the CDR3 is TGCGCCAGCAGCTTCCGGCTAAACACTGAAGCTTTCTTT. It translates to CASSFRLNTEAFF.

The table lists this clonotype with many counts. V gene TRBV20-1 combines with J gene TRBJ1-2; unclear D gene. This CDR3 has 13 amino acids. Germline CDR1 DFQATT, CDR2 SNEGSKA (reference sequence). The V end was cut by 5 bases, the J end by 4 bases, with 14 bases between. The CDR3 DNA sequence: TGCAGTGCTTCCCGGGCAGGACCCTATGGCTACACCTTC. This gives the protein CSASRAGPYGYTF.

About this clonotype itself: This could be a read error, since a much larger clone is one nucleotide away. The chain carries TRBV5-1 and TRBJ2-5; TRBD2 matches at 10 bases. V shed 1 base, J shed 11 bases, and the junction held 11 bases outside the gene matches. The CDR3 runs 15 residues. CDR1 and CDR2 (germline): SGHRS, YFSETQ. Here the CDR3 reads CASSLTSGASGEQYF. In DNA, the CDR3 is TGCGCCAGCAGCTTGACTAGCGGGGCTAGTGGTGAGCAGTACTTC.

This clonotype was counted at least ten times. The chain has TRBV5-1 and TRBJ1-2, with D maybe TRBD1 (6 bases). Deletions cut 0 bases from V and 0 bases from J, with 6 bases between. CDR3 length: 14 amino acids. Germline V gene data show CDR1 as SGHRS and CDR2 as YFSETQ. CDR3 nucleotides: TGCGCCAGCAGCTTGGAGGGGGCTAACTATGGCTACACCTTC. This gives the protein CASSLEGANYGYTF. The full variable domain, in which reference TRBV5-1 and TRBJ1-2 provide the parts outside the CDR3, is KAGVTQTPRYLIKTRGQQVTLSCSPISGHRSVSWYQQTPGQGLQFLFEYFSETQRNKGNFPGRFSGRQFSNSRSEMNVSTLELGDSALYLCASSLEGANYGYTFGSGTRLTVV.

This clonotype was seen repeatedly, ten times or more. The rearrangement joins TRBV20-1 to TRBJ2-3, with D maybe TRBD2 (5 bases). V shed 5 bases and J shed 2 bases, with 8 bases lying between them. CDR1 and CDR2 (germline): DFQATT, SNEGSKA (reference sequence). CDR3 length equals 12 residues. DNA of the CDR3: TGCAGTGCTGGGGAGACCACAGATACGCAGTATTTT. This sequence encodes CSAGETTDTQYF.

This clonotype was found many times. The chain links TRBV7-2 to TRBJ1-5; TRBD1 agrees at 8 bases. The CDR3 contains 14 residues. The germline CDR1 and CDR2 sequences are SGHTA and FQGNSA. V lost 5 bases to trimming and J lost 5 bases; unmatched junction nucleotides: 5. CDR3 in DNA: TGTGCCAGCAGCGGACAGGGAAGGGATCAGCCCCAGCATTTT. It yields the protein CASSGQGRDQPQHF.